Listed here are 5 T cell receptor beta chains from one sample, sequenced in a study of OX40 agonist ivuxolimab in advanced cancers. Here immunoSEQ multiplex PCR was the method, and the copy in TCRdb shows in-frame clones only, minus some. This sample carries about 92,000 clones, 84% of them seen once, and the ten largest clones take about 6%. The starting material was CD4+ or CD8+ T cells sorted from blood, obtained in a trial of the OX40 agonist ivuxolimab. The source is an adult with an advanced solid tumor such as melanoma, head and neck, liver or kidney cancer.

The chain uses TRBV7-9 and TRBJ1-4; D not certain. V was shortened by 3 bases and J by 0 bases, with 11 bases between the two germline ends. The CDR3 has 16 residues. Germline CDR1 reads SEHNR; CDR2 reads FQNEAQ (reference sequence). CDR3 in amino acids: CASSFWDGATNEKLFF. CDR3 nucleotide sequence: TGTGCCAGCAGCTTTTGGGATGGTGCAACTAATGAAAAACTGTTTTTT.

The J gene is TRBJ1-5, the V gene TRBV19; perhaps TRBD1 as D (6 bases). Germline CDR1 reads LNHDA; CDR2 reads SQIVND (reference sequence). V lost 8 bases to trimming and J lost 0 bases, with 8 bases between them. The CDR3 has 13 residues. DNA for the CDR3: TGTGCCAGTGCAGGGGATAGCAATCAGCCCCAGCATTTT. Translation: CASAGDSNQPQHF. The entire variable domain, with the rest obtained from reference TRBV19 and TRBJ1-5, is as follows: DGGITQSPKYLFRKEGQNVTLSCEQNLNHDAMYWYRQDPGQGLRLIYYSQIVNDFQKGDIAEGYSVSREKKESFPLTVTSAQKNPTAFYLCASAGDSNQPQHFGDGTRLSIL.

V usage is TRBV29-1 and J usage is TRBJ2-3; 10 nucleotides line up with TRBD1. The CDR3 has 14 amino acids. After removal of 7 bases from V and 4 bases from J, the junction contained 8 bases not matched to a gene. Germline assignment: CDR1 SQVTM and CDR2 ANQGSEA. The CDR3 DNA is TGCAGCGGCCGGGACAGGGGCCTCCCAGATACGCAGTATTTT. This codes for CSGRDRGLPDTQYF.

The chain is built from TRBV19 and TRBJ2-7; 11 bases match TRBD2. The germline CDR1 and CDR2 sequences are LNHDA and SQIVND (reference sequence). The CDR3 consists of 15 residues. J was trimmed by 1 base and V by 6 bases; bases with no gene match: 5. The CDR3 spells CASRLASGGSYEQYF. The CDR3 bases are TGTGCCAGTAGGTTGGCTAGCGGGGGGTCCTACGAGCAGTACTTC. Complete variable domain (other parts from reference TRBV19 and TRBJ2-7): DGGITQSPKYLFRKEGQNVTLSCEQNLNHDAMYWYRQDPGQGLRLIYYSQIVNDFQKGDIAEGYSVSREKKESFPLTVTSAQKNPTAFYLCASRLASGGSYEQYFGPGTRLTVT.

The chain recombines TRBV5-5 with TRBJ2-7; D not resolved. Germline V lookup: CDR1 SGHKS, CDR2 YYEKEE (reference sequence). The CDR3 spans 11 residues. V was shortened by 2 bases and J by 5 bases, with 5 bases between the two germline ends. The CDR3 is CASSLGDEQYF. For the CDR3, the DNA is TGTGCCAGCAGCTTAGGAGACGAGCAGTACTTC.